Shown below are 27 T cell receptor beta chains from a single sample sequenced in a study of blood T cell repertoires in COVID-19. Some clones are missing from TCRdb's copy, which holds only in-frame ones; the method was immunoSEQ multiplex PCR. This sample has approximately 440,000 clones, with roughly 87% found just once. Sample: PBMCs or T cells enriched from blood (not recorded which). The receptors were sampled from a woman aged 18-29 years who had recovered from COVID-19.

The chain couples TRBV14 to TRBJ2-7, with 11 positions matching TRBD1. Losses at the gene ends were 4 bases for V and 4 bases for J; bases not matched to a gene: 3. Germline CDR1 and CDR2: SGHDN and FVKESK. This CDR3 contains 14 residues. The CDR3 region is CASSLGQGGYEQYF. The CDR3 nucleotides are TGTGCCAGCAGCCTGGGACAGGGGGGGTACGAGCAGTACTTC.

This clone has a single count. V and J are TRBV18 and TRBJ1-5, with TRBD1 matching over 9 bases. Trimming removed 9 bases from V and 4 bases from J; junction bases left unmatched: 7. This CDR3 is built from 14 residues. Germline V gene sequence: CDR1 KGHSH, CDR2 LQKENI. Written as DNA, the CDR3 is TGTGCCAGTAAGGGACAGGGAACGAATCAGCCCCAGCATTTT. Amino acid sequence: CASKGQGTNQPQHF.

The chain combines TRBV7-6 with TRBJ2-1; TRBD2 aligns across 8 bases. After removal of 6 bases from V and 1 base from J, the junction contained 11 bases not matched to a gene. This CDR3 has 17 amino acids. The germline V gene encodes CDR1 SGHVS and CDR2 FNYEAQ. CDR3 coding DNA: TGTGCCAGCAGTCCGGGGCCGGGGGGGTCTTCCTACAATGAGCAGTTCTTC. It encodes CASSPGPGGSSYNEQFF.

This chain uses TRBV2 with TRBJ1-1; no clear D. V was pared by 5 bases and J by 2 bases, with 15 bases between. Germline assignment: CDR1 SNHLY and CDR2 FYNNEI. The CDR3 is made up of 15 amino acids. The CDR3 protein is CASSQQPEINTEAFF. Written as DNA, the CDR3 is TGTGCCAGCAGTCAACAGCCCGAGATAAACACTGAAGCTTTCTTT.

The chain combines TRBV6-5 with TRBJ2-7; D might be TRBD2 (5 bases). Germline-derived CDR1 and CDR2 are MNHEY and SVGAGI. V gave up 2 bases and J gave up 6 bases, with 11 bases separating them. This CDR3 is built from 13 residues. CDR3 nucleotide sequence: TGTGCCAGCAGTTACAGACCAGGAGGCGAGCAGTACTTC. It is translated as CASSYRPGGEQYF.

V is TRBV28 and J is TRBJ1-5; the D gene is possibly TRBD1 (6 bases). V lost 6 bases and J lost 1, with 16 bases in between. The CDR3 covers 16 residues. Germline V gene data show CDR1 as MDHEN and CDR2 as SYDVKM. The CDR3 loop reads CASRGDNLRSNQPQHF. The CDR3 nucleotides read TGTGCCAGCAGGGGGGACAACCTCCGGAGCAATCAGCCCCAGCATTTT.

The V and J genes are TRBV24-1 and TRBJ1-5; D is uncertain. Germline CDR1 is KGHDR and CDR2 is SFDVKD. The ends were cut back, 9 bases at V and 6 bases at J, with 11 bases in the middle. The length of the CDR3 is 12 residues. As DNA, the CDR3 is TGTGCCACCGCCTCAGGTAGTCAGCCCCAGCATTTT. Amino acids: CATASGSQPQHF.

DNA for the CDR3: TGTGCCAGCAGTTACTCGCAACTAGACTCCTACAATGAGCAGTTCTTC. This sequence encodes CASSYSQLDSYNEQFF. This chain joins TRBV6-5 and TRBJ2-1; possible D gene TRBD2, 5 bases. CDR3 length equals 16 residues. CDR1 is MNHEY and CDR2 is SVGAGI in the germline V gene. Trimming pared 0 bases from V and 0 bases from J, leaving 9 bases between.

The chain uses TRBV9 and TRBJ1-4; 8 bases fit TRBD1. Germline V gene sequence: CDR1 SGDLS, CDR2 YYNGEE. CDR3 length equals 14 residues. V lost 4 bases, J lost 7 bases, and 6 bases stayed unmatched. The CDR3 DNA reads TGTGCCAGCAGCCCTTCGACAGGGGTTGAAAAACTGTTTTTT. Its protein product is CASSPSTGVEKLFF.

V usage is TRBV5-1 and J usage is TRBJ2-7, with a tentative D call TRBD2 (6 bases). The CDR3 totals 13 residues. The V gene lost 4 bases and the J gene lost 4 bases, with 12 bases spanning the gap. Germline V lookup: CDR1 SGHRS, CDR2 YFSETQ. The CDR3 loop is CASSLGRIYEQYF. The CDR3 bases are TGCGCCAGCAGCCTAGGGAGGATATACGAGCAGTACTTC.

CDR3 sequence (DNA): TGTGCCAGCAGTCCTCAAGATGGAGCAGCTTTCTTT. Residues: CASSPQDGAAFF. The rearrangement links TRBV11-2 to TRBJ1-1; D call uncertain. V was cut by 6 bases and J by 10 bases, with 15 bases left in between. There are 12 residues in the CDR3. The V gene's germline CDR1 is SGHAT and CDR2 FQNNGV.

This chain links TRBV28 with TRBJ1-1; 7 positions match TRBD1. Germline trimming cut 6 bases from V and 6 bases from J; bases unmatched to any gene: 19. Germline V gene lookup returns CDR1 MDHEN and CDR2 SYDVKM. The CDR3 has 17 amino acids. The CDR3: CASSRQSMTGRVAEAFF. CDR3 nucleotide sequence: TGTGCCAGCAGCCGCCAATCAATGACAGGGAGAGTAGCTGAAGCTTTCTTT. The full variable domain, with the rest looked up from reference TRBV28 and TRBJ1-1, is DVKVTQSSRYLVKRTGEKVFLECVQDMDHENMFWYRQDPGLGLRLIYFSYDVKMKEKGDIPEGYSVSREKKERFSLILESASTNQTSMYLCASSRQSMTGRVAEAFFGQGTRLTVV.

This clone was detected once. This chain connects TRBV18 to TRBJ2-7, with 8 positions matching TRBD2. Germline assignment: CDR1 KGHSH and CDR2 LQKENI. V trimming: 5 bases; J trimming: 4 bases; junction bases outside the gene matches: 10. CDR3 length: 15 residues. The CDR3 protein is CASSVGRGFQYEQYF. CDR3 DNA: TGTGCCAGCTCAGTCGGGAGGGGCTTTCAGTACGAGCAGTACTTC.

This clone is a singleton in its sample. V usage is TRBV5-1 and J usage is TRBJ2-7, with 8 bases fitting TRBD2. The CDR3 loop spans 15 amino acids. CDR1 is SGHRS, CDR2 YFSETQ, per germline. V dropped 1 base and J dropped 7; count of bases not matched to a gene: 10. In nucleotides, the CDR3 is TGCGCCAGCAGCTTGTTAGCGGGGCCGACCAGGGAGCAGTACTTC. Its translation: CASSLLAGPTREQYF.

This rearrangement joins TRBV11-2 to TRBJ1-6; 8 nucleotides match TRBD1. Germline V CDR1 and CDR2: SGHAT, FQNNGV. CDR3 length: 16 residues. The ends lost 5 bases at V and 7 bases at J; junction bases unmatched: 10. In DNA form, the CDR3 reads TGTGCCAGCAGCCCGTCCAGGGGGCATGGGAATTCACCCCTCCACTTT. Its protein is CASSPSRGHGNSPLHF.

The CDR3 DNA sequence: TGCGCCAGCAGCTTATCCAGGGTCTCGAACACCGGGGAGCTGTTTTTT. Translated: CASSLSRVSNTGELFF. This rearrangement joins TRBV5-1 to TRBJ2-2, with a weak D call TRBD1 (5 bases). Per the germline V gene, CDR1 is SGHRS and CDR2 is YFSETQ. Trimming shortened V by 2 bases and J by 0 bases, and 11 bases separated the two germline ends. This CDR3 region has 16 residues.

In this sample, this clone turned up once. V gene TRBV7-9 combines with J gene TRBJ2-5, with D possibly being TRBD2 (6 bases). The CDR3 length is 16 residues. The germline gives CDR1 SEHNR, CDR2 FQNEAQ (reference sequence). The ends were cut back, 5 bases at V and 1 base at J, with 17 bases in the middle. CDR3 protein: CASSAYPKLAQETQYF. For the CDR3, the DNA is TGTGCCAGCAGCGCTTACCCCAAACTAGCCCAAGAGACCCAGTACTTC.

The V gene is TRBV7-9, the J gene TRBJ2-7; 10 bases line up with TRBD2. V gave up 7 bases and J gave up 2 bases; unmatched junction bases: 11. CDR1 and CDR2 (germline): SEHNR, FQNEAQ (reference sequence). The CDR3 is 16 amino acids. As DNA, the CDR3 is TGTGCCAGCAACGGCGAGCGGGGGGGCCCTCCCTACGAGCAGTACTTC. It specifies CASNGERGGPPYEQYF.

The chain links TRBV5-5 to TRBJ1-5, with 7 bases fitting TRBD1. The CDR3 sequence is 15 residues long. In germline, CDR1 is SGHKS, CDR2 YYEKEE (reference sequence). V shed 4 bases, J shed 4 bases, and the junction held 8 bases outside the gene matches. CDR3 in amino acids: CASSPTGSENQPQHF. CDR3 DNA: TGTGCCAGCAGCCCGACAGGGTCGGAAAATCAGCCCCAGCATTTT.

The J gene is TRBJ1-5, the V gene TRBV5-6, with a tentative D call TRBD1 (5 bases). Germline V gene sequence: CDR1 SGHDT, CDR2 YYEEEE. V was clipped by 1 base and J by 5 bases, with 13 bases between them. The CDR3 loop spans 15 amino acids. Here the CDR3 DNA reads TGTGCCAGCAGCTTGCGCCAGGGCTGGGATCAGCCCCAGCATTTT. As protein: CASSLRQGWDQPQHF. The full variable domain, completed using reference TRBV5-6 and TRBJ1-5, is DAGVTQSPTHLIKTRGQQVTLRCSPKSGHDTVSWYQQALGQGPQFIFQYYEEEERQRGNFPDRFSGHQFPNYSSELNVNALLLGDSALYLCASSLRQGWDQPQHFGDGTRLSIL.

The chain employs TRBV19 and TRBJ2-1; D unclear. V lost 1 base, J lost 0 bases, and 4 bases lay in between. CDR3 length: 14 residues. Germline V gene lookup returns CDR1 LNHDA and CDR2 SQIVND (reference sequence). As DNA, the CDR3 is TGTGCCAGTAGTATAGTGAGCTCCTACAATGAGCAGTTCTTC. Amino acids: CASSIVSSYNEQFF.

This chain joins TRBV9 and TRBJ2-1; TRBD2 matches at 7 bases. This CDR3 has 16 amino acids. Trimming took 0 bases from V and 3 from J; bases not matched to a gene: 6. Germline V gene lookup returns CDR1 SGDLS and CDR2 YYNGEE. As DNA, the CDR3 is TGTGCCAGCAGCGTAGAGGCGGGGGACTTCTACAATGAGCAGTTCTTC. It yields the protein CASSVEAGDFYNEQFF.

The genes are TRBV2 and TRBJ1-5; the match to TRBD1 covers 7 bases. J lost 5 bases, V lost 2 bases, and 6 bases had no gene match. Per germline, CDR1 SNHLY and CDR2 FYNNEI. This CDR3 has 15 amino acids. The CDR3 is CASSESRQGDQPQHF. Written as DNA, the CDR3 is TGTGCCAGCAGTGAAAGTCGGCAGGGGGATCAGCCCCAGCATTTT.

V and J are TRBV7-9 and TRBJ2-2; D possibly corresponds to TRBD1 (5 bases). CDR1 SEHNR and CDR2 FQNEAQ come from the germline V gene (reference sequence). V lost 5 bases and J 4 bases, leaving 17 bases between the germline ends. The CDR3 loop spans 16 amino acids. The CDR3 sequence: CASSPLAGLSTGELFF. The DNA for the CDR3 is TGTGCCAGCAGCCCTTTGGCAGGGCTTAGCACCGGGGAGCTGTTTTTT.

The rearrangement joins TRBV27 to TRBJ1-1, with TRBD1 matching 12 bases. The CDR3 has 19 residues. J was trimmed by 3 bases and V by 5 bases; bases with no gene match: 16. Germline CDR1 is MNHEY and CDR2 is SMNVEV (reference sequence). The CDR3 DNA follows: TGTGCCAGCAGTCCCTTACATAGTGGGACAGGGGGCCGGGACACTGAAGCTTTCTTT. Encoded protein: CASSPLHSGTGGRDTEAFF.

Note on this clone: An end of the junction does not agree with germline; a read error may underlie this. DNA of the CDR3: TGTGCCACCAGTGATTTACAGGGGAACTTC. Translation gives CATSDLQGNF. The chain links TRBV24-1 to TRBJ2-7, with 7 bases identical to TRBD1. CDR1 is KGHDR, CDR2 SFDVKD, per germline. The CDR3 spans 10 residues.

The table lists this clone with a few counts. The chain carries TRBV6-1 and TRBJ1-2; D possibly corresponds to TRBD1 (6 bases). The V and J ends lost 2 bases and 0 bases respectively, with 10 bases between them. Per germline, CDR1 MNHNS and CDR2 SASEGT. This CDR3 is built from 15 residues. The CDR3 bases are TGTGCCAGCAGTGAAAACAGGGTTACTAACTATGGCTACACCTTC. It codes for CASSENRVTNYGYTF.